Described below is a single T cell receptor beta chain sequence and its context. Its matching antigen is unknown. PCR employed 60 Vbeta and 13 Jbeta primers. TCRdb's copy holds only in-frame clones and misses some; the assay was immunoSEQ multiplex PCR. The table has about 130,000 clones, roughly three quarters seen once. The data were obtained in a study of cytomegalovirus exposure and HLA in healthy donors. Findings and caveats of the study: The study designated 150 to 200 TCR beta chains cytomegalovirus-associated. The classifier was said to identify cytomegalovirus status with high specificity and sensitivity. In a later analysis, TCR association rates varied by HLA locus: DRB1 most, HLA-C fewest.

The TCR sequence derives from a man aged 25 to 40 in good health and CMV-seronegative. The specimen sequenced was PBMCs.

CDR3 sequence: CASSLAVSPDTQYF. The CDR3 DNA reads TGCGCCAGCAGCTTGGCAGTTAGCCCAGATACGCAGTATTTT. V usage is TRBV5-1 and J usage is TRBJ2-3; the D is unclear. With 0 bases removed from V and 4 bases from J, the gap between germline ends came to 9 bases. This CDR3 spans 14 amino acids. The germline V gene has CDR1 SGHRS and CDR2 YFSETQ.